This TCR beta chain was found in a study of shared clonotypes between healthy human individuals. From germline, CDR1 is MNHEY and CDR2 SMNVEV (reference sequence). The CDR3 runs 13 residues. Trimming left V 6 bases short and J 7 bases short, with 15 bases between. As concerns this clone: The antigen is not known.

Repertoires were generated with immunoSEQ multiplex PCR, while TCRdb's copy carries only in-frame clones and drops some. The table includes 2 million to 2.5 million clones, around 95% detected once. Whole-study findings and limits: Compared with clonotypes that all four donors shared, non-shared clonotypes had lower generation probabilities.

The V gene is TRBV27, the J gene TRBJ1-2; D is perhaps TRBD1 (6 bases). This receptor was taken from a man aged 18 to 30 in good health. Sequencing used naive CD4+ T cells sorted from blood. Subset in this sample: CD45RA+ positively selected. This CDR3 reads CASRPTGSSGYTF. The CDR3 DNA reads TGTGCCAGCAGACCCACAGGGAGTAGTGGCTACACCTTC.